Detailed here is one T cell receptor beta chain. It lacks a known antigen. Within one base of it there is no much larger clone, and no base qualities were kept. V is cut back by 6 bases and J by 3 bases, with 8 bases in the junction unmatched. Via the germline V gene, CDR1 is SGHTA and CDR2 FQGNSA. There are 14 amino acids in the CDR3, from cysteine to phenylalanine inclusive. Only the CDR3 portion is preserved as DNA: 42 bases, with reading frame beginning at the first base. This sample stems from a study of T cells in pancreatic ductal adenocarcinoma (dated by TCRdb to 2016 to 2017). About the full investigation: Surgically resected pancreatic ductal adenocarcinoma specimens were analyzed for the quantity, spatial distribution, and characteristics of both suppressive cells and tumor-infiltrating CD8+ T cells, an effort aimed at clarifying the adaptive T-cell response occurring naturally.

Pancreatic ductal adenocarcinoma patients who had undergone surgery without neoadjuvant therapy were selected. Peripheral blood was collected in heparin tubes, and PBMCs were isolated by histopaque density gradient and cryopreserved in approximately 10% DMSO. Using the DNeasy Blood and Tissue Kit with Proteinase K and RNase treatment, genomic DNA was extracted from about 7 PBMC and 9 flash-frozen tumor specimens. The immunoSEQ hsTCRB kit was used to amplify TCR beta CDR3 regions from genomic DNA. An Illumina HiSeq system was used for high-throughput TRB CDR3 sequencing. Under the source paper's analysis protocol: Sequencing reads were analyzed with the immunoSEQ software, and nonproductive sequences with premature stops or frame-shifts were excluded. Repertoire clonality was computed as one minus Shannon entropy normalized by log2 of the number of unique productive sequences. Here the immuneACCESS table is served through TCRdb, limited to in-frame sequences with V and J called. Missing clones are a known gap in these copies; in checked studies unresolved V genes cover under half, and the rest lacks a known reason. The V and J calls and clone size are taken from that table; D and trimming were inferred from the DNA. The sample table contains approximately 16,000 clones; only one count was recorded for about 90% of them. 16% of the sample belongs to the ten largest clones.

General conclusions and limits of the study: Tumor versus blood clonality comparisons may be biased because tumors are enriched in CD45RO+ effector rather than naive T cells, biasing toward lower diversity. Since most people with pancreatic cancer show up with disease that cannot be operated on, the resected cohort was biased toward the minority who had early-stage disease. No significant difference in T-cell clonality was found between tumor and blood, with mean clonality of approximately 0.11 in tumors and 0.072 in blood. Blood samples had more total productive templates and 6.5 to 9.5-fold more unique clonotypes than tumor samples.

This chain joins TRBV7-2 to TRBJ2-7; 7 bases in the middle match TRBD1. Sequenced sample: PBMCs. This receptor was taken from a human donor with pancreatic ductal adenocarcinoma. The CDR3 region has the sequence CASRGQGVIYEQYF. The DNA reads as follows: TGTGCCAGCAGGGGCCAGGGGGTGATCTACGAGCAGTACTTC.